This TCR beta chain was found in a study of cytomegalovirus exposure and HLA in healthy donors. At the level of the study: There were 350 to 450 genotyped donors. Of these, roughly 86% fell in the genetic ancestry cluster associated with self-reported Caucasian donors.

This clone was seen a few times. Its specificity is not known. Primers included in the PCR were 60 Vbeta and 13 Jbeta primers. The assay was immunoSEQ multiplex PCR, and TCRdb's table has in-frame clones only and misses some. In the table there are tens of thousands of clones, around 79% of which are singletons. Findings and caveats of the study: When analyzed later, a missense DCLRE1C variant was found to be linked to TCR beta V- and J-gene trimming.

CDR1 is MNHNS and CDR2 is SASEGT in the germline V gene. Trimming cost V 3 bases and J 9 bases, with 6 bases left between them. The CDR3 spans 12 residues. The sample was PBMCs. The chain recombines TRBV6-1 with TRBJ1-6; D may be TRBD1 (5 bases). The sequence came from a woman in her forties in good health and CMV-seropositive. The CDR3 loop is CASSDRVSPLHF. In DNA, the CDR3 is TGTGCCAGCAGTGACAGGGTTTCACCCCTCCACTTT.